Presented here are 31 T cell receptor beta chains from one specimen sequenced in a study of blood T cell repertoires in COVID-19. The repertoire was sequenced with immunoSEQ multiplex PCR; TCRdb's copy has only in-frame clones and lacks some. The sample includes roughly 180,000 clones, around 80% seen only once; the top ten take 12%. The sample consisted of peripheral blood. These receptors came from a woman older than 75 with COVID-19, enrolled during active disease.

The V gene is TRBV19, the J gene TRBJ2-3; the match to TRBD2 covers 8 bases. The CDR3 sequence is 15 residues long. The trim removed 3 bases at V and 1 base at J, leaving 3 bases unmatched. Germline V lookup: CDR1 LNHDA, CDR2 SQIVND (reference sequence). The CDR3 DNA follows: TGTGCCAGTAGTATCCAAGCGGGGGGCACAGATACGCAGTATTTT. Its protein is CASSIQAGGTDTQYF. The entire variable domain, with the rest obtained from reference TRBV19 and TRBJ2-3, is as follows: DGGITQSPKYLFRKEGQNVTLSCEQNLNHDAMYWYRQDPGQGLRLIYYSQIVNDFQKGDIAEGYSVSREKKESFPLTVTSAQKNPTAFYLCASSIQAGGTDTQYFGPGTRLTVL.

V gene TRBV7-2 combines with J gene TRBJ2-7, with D possibly being TRBD1 (5 bases). Per the germline V gene, CDR1 is SGHTA and CDR2 is FQGNSA. CDR3 length equals 17 residues. With 2 bases removed from V and 0 bases from J, the gap between germline ends came to 17 bases. CDR3 protein: CASSLSGHFRSSYEQYF. CDR3 sequence (DNA): TGTGCCAGCAGCTTAAGTGGACACTTCAGGAGCTCCTACGAGCAGTACTTC. The whole variable domain, filled in from reference TRBV7-2 and TRBJ2-7, reads GAGVSQSPSNKVTEKGKDVELRCDPISGHTALYWYRQSLGQGLEFLIYFQGNSAPDKSGLPSDRFSAERTGGSVSTLTIQRTQQEDSAVYLCASSLSGHFRSSYEQYFGPGTRLTVT.

This chain joins TRBV3-1 (or the pseudogene TRBV3-2) and TRBJ1-6; the D gene is possibly TRBD1 (6 bases). V was shortened by 8 bases and J by 7 bases, with 15 bases between the two germline ends. The CDR3 is 14 amino acids. The germline CDR1 and CDR2 sequences are LGHDT and YNNKEL (reference sequence). CDR3 loop: CASRKMDRNSPLHF. In DNA, the CDR3 is TGTGCCAGCCGTAAAATGGACAGAAATTCACCCCTCCACTTT.

This sequence joins TRBV28 and TRBJ2-1; 14 bases agree with TRBD2. The V gene end was trimmed by 7 bases and the J gene end by 7 bases; junction bases not matched to a gene: 6. The CDR3 runs to 15 residues. Germline assignment: CDR1 MDHEN and CDR2 SYDVKM. The CDR3 DNA is TGTGCCAGCACCGGGACTAGCGGGGGTCTGAATGAGCAGTTCTTC. Amino acids: CASTGTSGGLNEQFF.

The genes are TRBV29-1 and TRBJ1-3; TRBD1 agrees at 7 bases. The CDR3 contains 13 residues. From germline, CDR1 is SQVTM and CDR2 ANQGSEA. With V trimmed by 6 bases and J by 0 bases, 2 bases remained unmatched. The CDR3 loop is CSVGTVSGNTIYF. CDR3 nucleotide sequence: TGCAGCGTAGGGACAGTCTCTGGAAACACCATATATTTT.

This clone was seen a handful of times. The rearrangement links TRBV12-3 or TRBV12-4 to TRBJ1-2; D possibly corresponds to TRBD1 (5 bases). Trimming removed 8 bases from V and 1 base from J, with 11 bases in between. This CDR3 is built from 13 residues. For the CDR3, the DNA is TGTGCCAGCTCTCTAGGGGTTAACTATGGCTACACCTTC. This sequence encodes CASSLGVNYGYTF.

The chain carries TRBV3-1 (or the pseudogene TRBV3-2) and TRBJ2-3; TRBD1 is a possible D gene (6 bases). The CDR3 length is 15 residues. The ends were cut back, 4 bases at V and 1 base at J, with 12 bases in the middle. The V gene's germline CDR1 is LGHDT and CDR2 YNNKEL (reference sequence). The CDR3 DNA follows: TGTGCCAGCAGCCCCTCGGCAGGGGGCACAGATACGCAGTATTTT. This sequence encodes CASSPSAGGTDTQYF.

The chain has TRBV19 and TRBJ1-5; no definite D call. This CDR3 spans 16 amino acids. CDR1 is LNHDA and CDR2 is SQIVND in the germline V gene (reference sequence). V lost 7 bases to trimming and J lost 0 bases, with 16 bases between them. CDR3: CASTPSPGHSNQPQHF. Written as DNA, the CDR3 is TGTGCCAGTACCCCTTCTCCGGGTCATAGCAATCAGCCCCAGCATTTT. Full variable domain (missing parts from reference TRBV19 and TRBJ1-5): DGGITQSPKYLFRKEGQNVTLSCEQNLNHDAMYWYRQDPGQGLRLIYYSQIVNDFQKGDIAEGYSVSREKKESFPLTVTSAQKNPTAFYLCASTPSPGHSNQPQHFGDGTRLSIL.

The chain has TRBV19 and TRBJ1-5, with 7 bases matching TRBD1. The V segment lost 7 bases and the J segment 2 bases; nucleotides outside the gene matches: 5. From germline, CDR1 is LNHDA and CDR2 SQIVND (reference sequence). The CDR3 sequence is 14 residues long. The CDR3 spells CASNKGARNQPQHF. The CDR3 bases are TGTGCCAGTAACAAGGGGGCACGCAATCAGCCCCAGCATTTT.

The gene calls are TRBV19 and TRBJ2-3; TRBD2 agrees at 8 bases. There are 17 residues in the CDR3. Germline values: CDR1 LNHDA, CDR2 SQIVND (reference sequence). Trimming took 4 bases from V and 5 from J; bases not matched to a gene: 14. The chain's CDR3 is CASSTGLGLAKKDTQYF. The CDR3 nucleotides are TGTGCCAGTAGTACCGGCCTAGGACTAGCAAAGAAAGATACGCAGTATTTT.

This chain links TRBV18 with TRBJ1-4; TRBD1 is a possible D gene (5 bases). Trimming removed 6 bases at V and 8 bases at J, with 10 bases between. The CDR3 runs 12 residues. Looked up from germline, CDR1 is KGHSH and CDR2 is LQKENI. The CDR3 sequence is CASSSREEKLFF. DNA for the CDR3: TGTGCCAGCTCCAGCAGGGAAGAAAAACTGTTTTTT.

The chain couples TRBV5-1 to TRBJ2-3; perhaps TRBD1 as D (7 bases). Trimming cost V 4 bases and J 3 bases, with 12 bases left between them. The CDR3 runs 14 residues. The germline V gene encodes CDR1 SGHRS and CDR2 YFSETQ. The CDR3, as DNA: TGCGCCAGCAGCGAACCAGGGGGGACAGATACGCAGTATTTT. Translation: CASSEPGGTDTQYF.

The gene calls are TRBV30 and TRBJ1-6; D is unresolved. Germline CDR1 GTSNPN, CDR2 SVGIG (reference sequence). Trimming took off 8 bases at V and 12 bases at J, with 17 bases between the two ends. The CDR3 is 12 residues long. CDR3 amino acids: CALWALNRPLHF. The CDR3 nucleotides read TGTGCCCTATGGGCCCTAAACCGACCCCTCCACTTT.

The chain employs TRBV6-5 and TRBJ1-2, with D possibly matching TRBD1 (5 bases). Germline-derived CDR1 and CDR2 are MNHEY and SVGAGI. CDR3 length: 12 amino acids. V was trimmed by 6 bases and J by 4 bases, leaving 9 bases between them. The CDR3, as DNA: TGTGCCAGCAGGGACAAAGTCTATGGCTACACCTTC. It translates to CASRDKVYGYTF.

This chain connects TRBV7-8 to TRBJ2-7, with D possibly TRBD2 on 5 matching bases. The CDR3 totals 13 residues. Germline V gives CDR1 SGHVS, CDR2 FQNEAQ. V lost 5 bases, J lost 2 bases, and 10 bases lay in between. The CDR3 reads CASSPRETYEQYF. CDR3 sequence (DNA): TGTGCCAGCAGCCCCCGGGAAACCTACGAGCAGTACTTC.

The chain employs TRBV27 and TRBJ2-3; 8 bases line up with TRBD2. CDR1 is MNHEY, CDR2 SMNVEV, per germline (reference sequence). V shed 3 bases and J 2 bases; nucleotides not matched to a gene: 4. The CDR3 totals 15 residues. The CDR3 nucleotides are TGTGCCAGCAGTTTCGCGGGAGGTGTCACAGATACGCAGTATTTT. Translated: CASSFAGGVTDTQYF.

This rearrangement joins TRBV7-2 to TRBJ1-5, with D unresolved. CDR3 length equals 14 residues. Germline V gene data show CDR1 as SGHTA and CDR2 as FQGNSA. Trimming stripped 5 bases from V and 5 bases from J, with 13 bases between. The CDR3 nucleotides are TGTGCCAGCAGCCCGACGACTGGCCATCAGCCCCAGCATTTT. Residues: CASSPTTGHQPQHF.

The chain uses TRBV15 and TRBJ1-4; no clear D gene. The CDR3 length is 15 residues. In germline, CDR1 is LNHNV, CDR2 YYDKDF (reference sequence). Between the trimmed V and J ends, which lost 0 bases and 4 bases, there was a span of 9 bases. The CDR3 loop is CATSRDLGVNEKLFF. The CDR3 nucleotides read TGTGCCACCAGCAGAGATCTTGGAGTTAATGAAAAACTGTTTTTT.

V gene TRBV5-1 combines with J gene TRBJ2-7, with D tentatively TRBD1 (6 bases). V dropped 1 base and J dropped 0 bases, with 8 bases sitting between them. The CDR3 totals 14 residues. CDR1 is SGHRS, CDR2 YFSETQ, per germline. The CDR3 here is CASSLNRDSYEQYF. The DNA of the CDR3 is TGCGCCAGCAGCTTGAACAGGGACTCCTACGAGCAGTACTTC.

CDR3 region: CASSLDLATGELFF. CDR3 nucleotides: TGTGCCAGCAGCTTAGACCTAGCAACCGGGGAGCTGTTTTTT. The V gene is TRBV7-9, the J gene TRBJ2-2; a weak D match, TRBD2 (5 bases). Trimming took 1 base from V and 5 from J, leaving 8 bases between them. The CDR3 runs to 14 residues. Germline lookup yields CDR1 SEHNR and CDR2 FQNEAQ (reference sequence).

This chain connects TRBV5-5 to TRBJ1-2; a weak D match, TRBD1 (6 bases). The V gene lost 3 bases and the J gene lost 1 base, with 10 bases spanning the gap. The length of the CDR3 is 14 residues. Germline CDR1 and CDR2: SGHKS and YYEKEE (reference sequence). CDR3 sequence: CASSSDSFNYGYTF. Here the CDR3 DNA reads TGTGCCAGCAGCTCGGACAGCTTTAACTATGGCTACACCTTC. Full variable domain (remainder filled in from reference TRBV5-5 and TRBJ1-2): DAGVTQSPTHLIKTRGQQVTLRCSPISGHKSVSWYQQVLGQGPQFIFQYYEKEERGRGNFPDRFSARQFPNYSSELNVNALLLGDSALYLCASSSDSFNYGYTFGSGTRLTVV.

The V gene is TRBV29-1, the J gene TRBJ2-1; no reliable D call. Germline V gene lookup returns CDR1 SQVTM and CDR2 ANQGSEA. This CDR3 has 13 residues. V lost 3 bases and J 3 bases, leaving 9 bases between the germline ends. The DNA for the CDR3 is TGCAGCGTTGACCATCCCGGCTACAATGAGCAGTTCTTC. Its translation is CSVDHPGYNEQFF.

This chain connects TRBV4-1 to TRBJ2-1, with 13 bases lining up with TRBD2. With V trimmed by 0 bases and J by 8 bases, 7 bases remained unmatched. This CDR3 contains 17 residues. Germline V lookup: CDR1 MGHRA, CDR2 YSYEKL. CDR3 in DNA: TGCGCCAGCAGCCAAGATCCCTGGACTAGCGGGAGCCATGAGCAGTTCTTC. Its protein is CASSQDPWTSGSHEQFF.

The chain employs TRBV24-1 and TRBJ1-1; D call uncertain. Per the germline V gene, CDR1 is KGHDR and CDR2 is SFDVKD. The CDR3 runs 13 residues. Trimming removed 4 bases from V and 1 base from J, with 6 bases in between. CDR3 bases: TGTGCCACCAGTGACCCGGGGAACACTGAAGCTTTCTTT. Amino acid sequence: CATSDPGNTEAFF.

V gene TRBV5-1 combines with J gene TRBJ1-2; a possible D gene is TRBD1 (5 bases). The germline V and J ends were trimmed by 1 base and 6 bases, with 10 bases remaining between them. In germline, CDR1 is SGHRS, CDR2 YFSETQ. The CDR3 is 13 amino acids. Here the CDR3 reads CASSLLGGDGYTF. CDR3 sequence (DNA): TGCGCCAGCAGCTTGCTGGGGGGGGATGGCTACACCTTC. Full variable domain (remainder filled in from reference TRBV5-1 and TRBJ1-2): KAGVTQTPRYLIKTRGQQVTLSCSPISGHRSVSWYQQTPGQGLQFLFEYFSETQRNKGNFPGRFSGRQFSNSRSEMNVSTLELGDSALYLCASSLLGGDGYTFGSGTRLTVV.

In this sample, this clone turned up once. V is TRBV7-6 and J is TRBJ2-5, with 11 bases aligning to TRBD2. V shed 5 bases and J 5 bases; nucleotides not matched to a gene: 7. The CDR3 contains 15 residues. CDR1 and CDR2 (germline): SGHVS, FNYEAQ. The CDR3, as DNA: TGTGCCAGCAGCGCCAATAGCGGGGGGGCGGAGACCCAGTACTTC. This translates into CASSANSGGAETQYF.

The V call is TRBV4-1, the J call TRBJ1-2; TRBD1 might be the D (5 bases). The CDR3 consists of 13 residues. Trimming removed 4 bases from V and 4 bases from J, with 10 bases in between. CDR1 MGHRA and CDR2 YSYEKL come from the germline V gene. The CDR3 DNA reads as TGCGCCAGCAGCCCGGACACCTCCTATGGCTACACCTTC. It is translated as CASSPDTSYGYTF.

The CDR3 sequence is CASSYKLAGTNEQFF. CDR3 DNA: TGTGCCAGCAGTTACAAGCTAGCGGGGACCAATGAGCAGTTCTTC. The rearrangement uses TRBV6-2 or TRBV6-3 and TRBJ2-1; TRBD2 matches at 9 bases. J was trimmed by 6 bases and V by 2 bases; bases with no gene match: 5. Per the germline V gene, CDR1 is MNHEY and CDR2 is SVGEGT. The length of the CDR3 is 15 residues.

V and J are TRBV20-1 and TRBJ2-2, with a tentative D call TRBD1 (6 bases). The ends were cut back, 3 bases at V and 7 bases at J, with 18 bases in the middle. From germline, CDR1 is DFQATT and CDR2 SNEGSKA (reference sequence). CDR3 length equals 15 residues. DNA of the CDR3: TGCAGTGCTAGTCGCCGGGACCAGGGGCTCGGGGAGCTGTTTTTT. As protein: CSASRRDQGLGELFF.

The genes are TRBV7-6 and TRBJ2-2; 9 nucleotides match TRBD1. Germline CDR1 is SGHVS and CDR2 is FNYEAQ. V lost 0 bases to trimming and J lost 2 bases; unmatched junction nucleotides: 1. There are 16 residues in the CDR3. CDR3 protein: CASSLAQGANTGELFF. The CDR3 DNA sequence: TGTGCCAGCAGCTTAGCACAGGGGGCTAACACCGGGGAGCTGTTTTTT. The whole variable domain, remainder taken from reference TRBV7-6 and TRBJ2-2, is GAGVSQSPRYKVTKRGQDVALRCDPISGHVSLYWYRQALGQGPEFLTYFNYEAQQDKSGLPNDRFSAERPEGSISTLTIQRTEQRDSAMYRCASSLAQGANTGELFFGEGSRLTVL.

This chain joins TRBV28 and TRBJ2-2, with TRBD2 matching 7 bases. Germline CDR1 is MDHEN and CDR2 is SYDVKM. The CDR3 is made up of 15 amino acids. Trimming at V came to 6 bases and at J to 6 bases, leaving 10 bases not matched to a gene. DNA of the CDR3: TGTGCCAGCAGCCCTGAGGGGAGGGCCCCCGGGGAGCTGTTTTTT. It specifies CASSPEGRAPGELFF. The full variable domain, rest sourced from reference TRBV28 and TRBJ2-2, is DVKVTQSSRYLVKRTGEKVFLECVQDMDHENMFWYRQDPGLGLRLIYFSYDVKMKEKGDIPEGYSVSREKKERFSLILESASTNQTSMYLCASSPEGRAPGELFFGEGSRLTVL.